This T cell receptor beta chain is drawn from a study of blood T cell repertoires in COVID-19 (TCRdb year 2020). Broadly, across the study: Samples covering the acute and convalescent phases of COVID-19 were provided by collaborators in the United States, Italy and Spain. The repertoires were made available in a free public database intended to serve as a resource for research on the immune response to SARS-CoV-2. Nearly every sample came with metadata listing a de-identified subject ID, COVID-19 status, age in years and sex. The prospective study material was composed of cDNA or gDNA derived from T cells, B-cell-depleted T cells, or PBMCs. Deeply sampled blood TCRbeta repertoires from subjects exposed to, actively infected with, or recovered from COVID-19 were included in the dataset. The samples were drawn from the first 160 participants of the ongoing ImmuneRACE study and from 1,200 or so subjects provided by 6 global collaborators. Where available, HLA class I and class II types were obtained from metadata supplied by the sample provider rather than from assay-based typing. The full study reports these points: How much clinical and demographic metadata was included differed by source and by participant, and the metadata was provided uncurated.

V sheds 7 bases and J sheds 2 bases, leaving 18 bases between their ends. Reading the germline V gene gives CDR1 MRHNA and CDR2 SNTAGT. There are 15 amino acids in the CDR3, from cysteine to phenylalanine inclusive. The read is trimmed to its CDR3 DNA, 45 bases read in frame from base 1. This clone was observed a single time. Its antigen remains unidentified. Per-base quality was not reported, and no clone a single base away is much larger than it. Each collaborating institution followed its own protocols to collect whole blood in K2EDTA tubes. Collaborator samples were shipped for TCRbeta analysis as frozen whole blood, isolated PBMCs, or DNA extracted from either sample type. TCRbeta CDR3 regions were amplified from genomic DNA by means of the immunoSEQ Assay, a bias-controlled multiplex PCR. As for the authors' bioinformatics: Nucleated cell counts per sample were estimated from amplification of reference gene primers within the assay. To quantify the absolute abundance of each unique TCRbeta CDR3 rearrangement, sequence reads were collapsed and filtered. For each sample, productive Simpson clonality was calculated as the square root of Simpson's diversity index across productive rearrangements. TCRdb stores this immuneACCESS table with in-frame sequences only. Part of the clones is absent; in the studies checked, under half of the shortfall reflects unresolved V genes, and no reason is known for the rest. That table gives V, J and clone size, and the DNA gave D and trimming. For this sample the table gives some 180,000 clones, of which around 86% were detected only once. 6.5% to 8.5% of the sample is held by the ten biggest clonotypes.

The rearrangement joined TRBV6-4 to TRBJ2-7; matching of 6 bases hints at TRBD1 as the D gene. Sequenced: peripheral blood. The clonotype was recovered from a middle-aged man with acute or convalescent COVID-19. The DNA is as follows: TGTGCCAGCATCCACAGGGCGCCCGGCCCCTACGAGCAGTACTTC. Translated, it gives CASIHRAPGPYEQYF.